Shown below are 21 T cell receptor beta chains from a single sample sequenced in a study of blood T cell repertoires in COVID-19 (TCRdb year 2020). Libraries were made using the immunoSEQ multiplex PCR assay. This is the immuneACCESS table as TCRdb keeps it, with only in-frame sequences that have V and J called. A part of the clones is gone; compared with another copy, unresolved V genes explain less than half, and the rest is unexplained. Recorded for this sample are under 200,000 clones; roughly 83% of them occurred a single time. The ten largest clones add up to around an eighth of the sample. Sample: peripheral blood. The receptor set was obtained from a man younger than 35 with active or convalescent COVID-19.

As DNA, the CDR3 is TGTGCCTGGAGTGGGGCTAGCGGGAGGGAATACAATGAGCAGTTCTTC. This codes for CAWSGASGREYNEQFF. This chain connects TRBV30 to TRBJ2-1, with TRBD2 identical over 12 bases. The CDR3 totals 16 residues. CDR1 and CDR2 (germline): GTSNPN, SVGIG (reference sequence). The V segment lost 1 base and the J segment 4 bases; nucleotides outside the gene matches: 5. The full variable domain, its missing parts supplied by reference TRBV30 and TRBJ2-1, is SQTIHQWPATLVQPVGSPLSLECTVEGTSNPNLYWYRQAAGRGLQLLFYSVGIGQISSEVPQNLSASRPQDRQFILSSKKLLLSDSGFYLCAWSGASGREYNEQFFGPGTRLTVL.

This chain joins TRBV19 and TRBJ2-3, with TRBD1 matching over 7 bases. The CDR3 spans 15 residues. The V segment lost 4 bases and the J segment 2 bases; nucleotides outside the gene matches: 6. The V gene's germline CDR1 is LNHDA and CDR2 SQIVND (reference sequence). CDR3 loop: CASSTPGQNTDTQYF. The CDR3 DNA follows: TGTGCCAGTAGTACTCCGGGACAGAACACAGATACGCAGTATTTT.

The chain is built from TRBV4-1 and TRBJ2-3, with 9 bases that match TRBD1. CDR3 size: 17 residues. Per germline, CDR1 MGHRA and CDR2 YSYEKL. V shed 5 bases and J 4 bases; nucleotides not matched to a gene: 13. The CDR3 sequence: CASSSRTGEGVADTQYF. In DNA, the CDR3 is TGCGCCAGCAGCTCGCGGACAGGGGAGGGGGTGGCAGATACGCAGTATTTT.

This clone was seen only once. The chain employs TRBV6-4 and TRBJ1-1; 9 nucleotides agree with TRBD1. With 7 bases clipped from V and 2 bases from J, the junction kept 11 bases outside the gene matches. This CDR3 has 16 amino acids. The germline V gene has CDR1 MRHNA and CDR2 SNTAGT. The CDR3 DNA reads as TGTGCCAGCACTAAATCCCCGGGACAGGGAAACACTGAAGCTTTCTTT. This encodes CASTKSPGQGNTEAFF.

The chain couples TRBV3-1 (or the pseudogene TRBV3-2) to TRBJ2-7; 8 bases map to TRBD1. CDR1 LGHDT and CDR2 YNNKEL come from the germline V gene (reference sequence). There are 14 residues in the CDR3. The junction had 8 bases not matched to a gene; V was cut back by 4 bases and J by 6 bases. The CDR3: CASSPWTGLVEQYF. CDR3 DNA sequence: TGTGCCAGCAGCCCATGGACAGGGCTGGTCGAGCAGTACTTC.

The chain uses TRBV19 and TRBJ2-6, with D perhaps matching TRBD2 (5 bases). V was trimmed by 4 bases and J by 4 bases, leaving 11 bases between them. The CDR3 has 15 amino acids. The germline gives CDR1 LNHDA, CDR2 SQIVND (reference sequence). The DNA for the CDR3 is TGTGCCAGTAGTACACTAGTGGGCGGGGCCAACGTCCTGACTTTC. It specifies CASSTLVGGANVLTF.

CDR3 in amino acids: CASSLGPSRTGTGELFF. The CDR3 bases are TGTGCCAGCAGCTTAGGCCCCTCCCGGACAGGGACCGGGGAGCTGTTTTTT. V is TRBV7-6 and J is TRBJ2-2; 8 nucleotides align to TRBD1. V gave up 1 base and J gave up 5 bases; unmatched junction bases: 9. The V gene's germline CDR1 is SGHVS and CDR2 FNYEAQ. This CDR3 has 17 residues.

Comment on this clone: This may arise from a read error, as a much more abundant clone is one base away. This sequence joins TRBV3-1 (or the pseudogene TRBV3-2) and TRBJ2-7; 11 bases agree with TRBD1. Per the germline V gene, CDR1 is LGHDT and CDR2 is YNNKEL (reference sequence). Losses at the gene ends were 5 bases for V and 1 base for J; bases not matched to a gene: 1. The CDR3 sequence is 14 residues long. Written as DNA, the CDR3 is TGTGCCAGCAGCGGGACAGGGGGTTCCTACGAGCAGTACTTC. Protein: CASSGTGGSYEQYF.

J is TRBJ2-1 and V is TRBV19, with TRBD2 identical over 13 bases. Germline CDR1 LNHDA, CDR2 SQIVND (reference sequence). Losses at the gene ends were 5 bases for V and 6 bases for J; bases not matched to a gene: 7. This CDR3 region has 16 residues. The CDR3 spells CASSAKLAGGFNEQFF. For the CDR3, the DNA is TGTGCCAGTAGTGCAAAACTAGCGGGAGGGTTCAATGAGCAGTTCTTC.

The V gene is TRBV18, the J gene TRBJ2-1; D is possibly TRBD1 (6 bases). The ends were cut back, 2 bases at V and 5 bases at J, with 13 bases in the middle. Germline values: CDR1 KGHSH, CDR2 LQKENI. The CDR3 runs 15 residues. CDR3 coding DNA: TGTGCCAGCTCACCAATGGACAGCTATAACAATGAGCAGTTCTTC. Residues: CASSPMDSYNNEQFF.

The V call is TRBV29-1, the J call TRBJ2-1; TRBD2 might be the D (7 bases). The CDR3 is made up of 16 amino acids. The V gene's germline CDR1 is SQVTM and CDR2 ANQGSEA. V was shortened by 2 bases and J by 6 bases, with 20 bases between the two germline ends. The DNA of the CDR3 is TGCAGCGTTGAATCGTTAGGGGGAGGGCCGTTCAATGAGCAGTTCTTC. This sequence encodes CSVESLGGGPFNEQFF.

The chain has TRBV28 and TRBJ1-1; 9 bases fit TRBD1. Trimming took 7 bases from V and 6 from J; bases not matched to a gene: 6. The CDR3 spans 13 residues. Germline CDR1 reads MDHEN; CDR2 reads SYDVKM. The CDR3: CASTLQGAAEAFF. CDR3 nucleotide sequence: TGTGCCAGCACACTACAGGGGGCCGCTGAAGCTTTCTTT.

This clone was detected only once. V gene TRBV19 combines with J gene TRBJ2-1, with 8 bases fitting TRBD2. Trimming removed 5 bases from V and 8 bases from J; junction bases left unmatched: 14. The V gene's germline CDR1 is LNHDA and CDR2 SQIVND (reference sequence). The CDR3 consists of 16 residues. The chain's CDR3 is CASSDPGLGASYEQFF. CDR3 nucleotides: TGTGCCAGTAGTGACCCGGGACTAGGAGCCTCATATGAGCAGTTCTTC. Full variable domain (outside the CDR3, taken from reference TRBV19 and TRBJ2-1): DGGITQSPKYLFRKEGQNVTLSCEQNLNHDAMYWYRQDPGQGLRLIYYSQIVNDFQKGDIAEGYSVSREKKESFPLTVTSAQKNPTAFYLCASSDPGLGASYEQFFGPGTRLTVL.

V is TRBV6-6 and J is TRBJ2-7, with a possible D match to TRBD2 (7 bases). This CDR3 is 15 amino acids long. The V gene lost 6 bases and the J gene lost 3 bases, with 18 bases spanning the gap. Germline CDR1 and CDR2: MNHNY and SVGAGI (reference sequence). CDR3 coding DNA: TGTGCCAGCAGAAATGGGGGGGCCCCTAACTACGAGCAGTACTTC. This translates into CASRNGGAPNYEQYF.

There are a few counts of this clone. The chain is built from TRBV6-5 and TRBJ1-5; 7 positions match TRBD1. The ends lost 5 bases at V and 7 bases at J; junction bases unmatched: 5. The CDR3 is 13 amino acids. The germline gives CDR1 MNHEY, CDR2 SVGAGI. The CDR3, as DNA: TGTGCCAGCAGTATTACAGGGGTCCAGCCCCAGCATTTT. Protein: CASSITGVQPQHF.

The chain has TRBV2 and TRBJ2-6; unclear D gene. This CDR3 region has 13 residues. The V gene's germline CDR1 is SNHLY and CDR2 FYNNEI. V dropped 2 bases and J dropped 6 bases, with 5 bases sitting between them. In DNA form, the CDR3 reads TGTGCCAGCAGTGAACTCTCGGCCAACGTCCTGACTTTC. Its protein product is CASSELSANVLTF.

This rearrangement joins TRBV6-5 to TRBJ2-1, with 8 bases that match TRBD2. The trim removed 6 bases at V and 6 bases at J, leaving 7 bases unmatched. The germline gives CDR1 MNHEY, CDR2 SVGAGI. The CDR3 totals 14 residues. CDR3 sequence reads: CASSVPGGSNEQFF. The CDR3 coding sequence is TGTGCCAGCAGCGTCCCGGGGGGGTCCAATGAGCAGTTCTTC.

The V call is TRBV28, the J call TRBJ2-3; 7 bases fit TRBD1. CDR1 and CDR2 from the germline V gene are MDHEN and SYDVKM. Germline trimming cut 7 bases from V and 2 bases from J; bases unmatched to any gene: 3. This CDR3 contains 13 residues. The CDR3 DNA follows: TGTGCCAGCACAGAGGGGGCCACAGATACGCAGTATTTT. It specifies CASTEGATDTQYF.

V usage is TRBV7-2 and J usage is TRBJ2-2; D might be TRBD2 (6 bases). The V end was cut by 6 bases, the J end by 6 bases, with 11 bases between. Germline V lookup: CDR1 SGHTA, CDR2 FQGNSA. There are 13 residues in the CDR3. CDR3 coding DNA: TGTGCCAGCAGTCCTAGACTAGCCGGGGAGCTGTTTTTT. Encoded protein: CASSPRLAGELFF.

The V gene is TRBV10-1, the J gene TRBJ1-5, with D hard to call. Germline V lookup: CDR1 WNHNN, CDR2 SYGVQD (reference sequence). The CDR3 contains 13 residues. V was shortened by 6 bases and J by 0 bases, with 6 bases between the two germline ends. The CDR3 DNA reads as TGCGCCAGCAGATCGTATAGCAATCAGCCCCAGCATTTT. Translating gives CASRSYSNQPQHF.

The chain employs TRBV7-6 and TRBJ2-7; TRBD1 might be the D (6 bases). Deletions cut 5 bases from V and 1 base from J, with 18 bases between. The CDR3 is made up of 16 amino acids. Per germline, CDR1 SGHVS and CDR2 FNYEAQ. The CDR3 loop reads CASSLTRTASSYEQYF. CDR3 nucleotide sequence: TGTGCCAGCAGCCTAACGAGGACAGCCTCATCCTACGAGCAGTACTTC.